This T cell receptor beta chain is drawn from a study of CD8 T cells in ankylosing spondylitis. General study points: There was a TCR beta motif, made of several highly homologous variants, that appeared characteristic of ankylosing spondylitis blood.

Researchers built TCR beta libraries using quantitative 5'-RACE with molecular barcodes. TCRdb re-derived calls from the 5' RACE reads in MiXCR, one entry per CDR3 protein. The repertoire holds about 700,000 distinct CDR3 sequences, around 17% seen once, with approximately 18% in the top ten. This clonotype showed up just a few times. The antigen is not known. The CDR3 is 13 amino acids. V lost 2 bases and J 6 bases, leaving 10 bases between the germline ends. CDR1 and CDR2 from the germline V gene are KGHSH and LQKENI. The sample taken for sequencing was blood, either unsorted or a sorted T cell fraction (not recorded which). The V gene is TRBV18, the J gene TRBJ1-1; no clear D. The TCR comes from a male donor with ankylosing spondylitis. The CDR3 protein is CASSPGELPEAFF. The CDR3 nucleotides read TGTGCCAGCTCACCAGGCGAGCTTCCTGAAGCTTTCTTT. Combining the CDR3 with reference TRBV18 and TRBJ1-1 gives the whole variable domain NAGVMQNPRHLVRRRGQEARLRCSPMKGHSHVYWYRQLPEEGLKFMVYLQKENIIDESGMPKERFSAEFPKEGPSILRIQQVVRGDSAAYFCASSPGELPEAFFGQGTRLTVV.